One sample yielded the 15 T cell receptor beta chains listed below, sequenced in a study of lung T cells in sarcoidosis with Löfgren's syndrome. In TCRdb, the reads were re-called with MiXCR into one record per CDR3 protein. The sample consists of 1,000 to 1,300 distinct CDR3 sequences, roughly 22% of them appearing once. The sequencing input was CD4+ T cells from PBMCs. The receptors were sampled from a human donor with sarcoidosis (Löfgren's syndrome or another form), or a control subject (not recorded which).

This clonotype is medium-sized in the sample. The V gene is TRBV14, the J gene TRBJ1-5; tentatively, D is TRBD1 (5 bases). V shed 0 bases and J shed 3 bases, with 18 bases lying between them. Germline CDR1 SGHDN, CDR2 FVKESK. The CDR3 runs to 18 residues. The CDR3 sequence is CASSQENAAGTSNQPQHF. CDR3 nucleotides: TGTGCCAGCAGCCAAGAGAACGCGGCAGGGACGTCCAATCAGCCCCAGCATTTT.

This clonotype ranks as medium-sized. The chain joins TRBV14 to TRBJ2-1, with a weak D call TRBD2 (6 bases). CDR3 length: 18 residues. Germline V lookup: CDR1 SGHDN, CDR2 FVKESK. V was cut by 3 bases and J by 6 bases, with 24 bases left in between. The CDR3 sequence: CASSHEQLGLDPLNEQFF. CDR3 DNA: TGTGCCAGCAGCCACGAACAATTGGGACTGGATCCCCTCAATGAGCAGTTCTTC.

Of note for this clonotype: This may arise from a read error, as a much more abundant clone is one base away. The V gene is TRBV11-2, the J gene TRBJ2-3; the D call may be TRBD1 or TRBD2 (6 bases each). The CDR3 runs to 12 residues. Germline V gene lookup returns CDR1 SGHAT and CDR2 FQNNGV. The CDR3 region is CVGGSPADTQYF. Here the CDR3 DNA reads TGTGTGGGGGGCAGCCCCGCAGATACGCAGTATTTT.

By its share, this clonotype is medium-sized (0.01 to 0.1%). J is TRBJ1-1 and V is TRBV19, with 8 bases matching TRBD1. The CDR3 covers 16 residues. Trimming cost V 6 bases and J 2 bases; bases outside gene matches: 11. Germline CDR1 and CDR2: LNHDA and SQIVND (reference sequence). The DNA of the CDR3 is TGTGCCAGTAGGGAGGACAGGGTCGACTCCAACACTGAAGCTTTCTTT. Its protein product is CASREDRVDSNTEAFF.

Turning to this clonotype: A read error may be the cause here, since a much bigger clone is one base away. The chain uses TRBV9 and TRBJ2-1; no clear D. Trimming removed 1 base from V and 0 bases from J, with 11 bases in between. The V gene's germline CDR1 is SGDLS and CDR2 YYNGEE. This CDR3 contains 16 residues. This CDR3 reads CASSVYSRSSYNEQFF. The CDR3 region has the DNA TGTGCCAGCAGCGTATACAGCAGGAGCTCCTACAATGAGCAGTTCTTC.

This clonotype was seen only a few times. One base away lies a much larger clone, so this may be a sequencing read error. The chain is built from TRBV2 and TRBJ2-7; the D gene could be TRBD1 or TRBD2 (5 bases each). Trimming left V 6 bases short and J 10 bases short, with 13 bases between. CDR3 length equals 11 residues. Germline V CDR1 and CDR2: SNHLY, FYNNEI. This chain's CDR3 is CASRQEVDQYF. CDR3 DNA: TGTGCCAGCAGACAGGAGGTCGATCAGTACTTC.

In this sample, this clonotype is medium-sized. A read error may explain this, as a much larger clone is one base away. The chain has TRBV6-1 and TRBJ1-1, with D uncertain. The CDR3 length is 14 residues. Trimming cost V 7 bases and J 0 bases, with 12 bases left between them. The germline V gene has CDR1 MNHNS and CDR2 SASEGT. CDR3 DNA sequence: TGTGCCAGCATGAAACGGGCAGTGAACACTGAAGCTTTCTTT. Translated: CASMKRAVNTEAFF.

As concerns this clonotype: One end of the junction is discordant with germline, which a read error may explain. The chain joins TRBV14 to TRBJ2-1; possibly TRBD2 for D (7 bases). The CDR3 covers 11 residues. Per germline, CDR1 SGHDN and CDR2 FVKESK. In nucleotides, the CDR3 is TGTGCCAGCAGCCAGGGGGGGCGTCAGCTCTTC. Its protein product is CASSQGGRQLF.

This clonotype is large by share. The rearrangement links TRBV28 to TRBJ2-5, with D unclear. Germline CDR1 reads MDHEN; CDR2 reads SYDVKM. The CDR3 extends over 12 amino acids. Trimming pared 5 bases from V and 8 bases from J, leaving 12 bases between. Here the CDR3 DNA reads TGTGCCAGCAGTCCATCCCGGAGAACCCAGTACTTC. Protein product: CASSPSRRTQYF.

This chain links TRBV20-1 with TRBJ1-6, with D possibly matching TRBD1 (5 bases). Germline CDR1 DFQATT, CDR2 SNEGSKA (reference sequence). Trimming left V 6 bases short and J 8 bases short, with 17 bases between. This CDR3 comprises 14 residues. CDR3: CSADSSSKDSPLHF. In DNA, the CDR3 is TGCAGTGCCGACAGTTCCAGTAAGGATTCACCCCTCCACTTT.

The chain recombines TRBV9 with TRBJ2-5; possible D gene TRBD1, 5 bases. Germline CDR1 is SGDLS and CDR2 is YYNGEE. Trimming removed 3 bases at V and 2 bases at J, with 20 bases between. The CDR3 is 17 residues long. CDR3 DNA sequence: TGTGCCAGCAGCGGATTTGGGGCAGGGCCCGGACAAGAGACCCAGTACTTC. As protein: CASSGFGAGPGQETQYF.

Details on this clonotype: Compared with germline, one end of the junction differs, possibly owing to a read error. V usage is TRBV27 and J usage is TRBJ1-1; the D gene is possibly TRBD1 (5 bases). In germline, CDR1 is MNHEY, CDR2 SMNVEV (reference sequence). This CDR3 has 14 residues. CDR3 residues: CASRGSQGNTEASF. The CDR3 DNA sequence: TGTGCCAGCAGGGGCAGTCAGGGTAACACTGAAGCTTCCTTT.

This clonotype is labeled large. The chain is built from TRBV20-1 and TRBJ2-3; D uncertain. V lost 0 bases and J lost 2, with 9 bases in between. The CDR3 totals 14 residues. Germline loops: CDR1 DFQATT, CDR2 SNEGSKA (reference sequence). CDR3 bases: TGCAGTGCTAGAGATGTGACGACCACAGATACGCAGTATTTT. Residues: CSARDVTTTDTQYF.

The V gene is TRBV6-2 or TRBV6-3, the J gene TRBJ2-7; 7 bases align to TRBD1. Germline CDR1 reads MNHEY; CDR2 reads SVGEGT. V lost 9 bases, J lost 2 bases, and 10 bases stayed unmatched. The CDR3 runs to 14 residues. CDR3 in DNA: TGTGCCAGTAGTCTACAGGGGATCGCCTACGAGCAGTACGTC. This encodes CASSLQGIAYEQYV.

Points on this clonotype: At one end, the junction sequence differs from germline, possibly due to a read error. The chain couples TRBV6-6 to TRBJ2-5; 10 positions agree with TRBD1. CDR3 length equals 16 residues. From germline, CDR1 is MNHNY and CDR2 SVGAGI (reference sequence). The CDR3 is CVSSLGLGGTGETRYF. Here the CDR3 DNA reads TGTGTCAGCAGTTTGGGACTGGGTGGGACAGGGGAGACCCGGTACTTC.